The rows below give T cell receptor beta chains drawn from one sample of a study of T cell responses to AZD1222 COVID-19 vaccine. Produced via immunoSEQ multiplex PCR; TCRdb's table is partial and in-frame only. The profile shows 100,000 to 150,000 clones, around 87% of them singletons. The specimen comprised peripheral blood, sampled on day 0 of AZD1222 vaccination. The receptors stem from an adult in good health. Both conserved end residues are part of each CDR3. The order of the fields is clone size, D gene, CDR3 length, V gene, J gene, CDR3 protein, CDR3 DNA. A D gene is named only where the DNA matches it firmly. Size is omitted from some rows. Given values are once, few, many or a class for expanded clones.

abundance: NA; d_gene: NA; len: 14; v_gene: TRBV15; j_gene: TRBJ1-1; CDR3aa: CATSRDRGNTEAFF; CDR3nt: TGTGCCACCAGCAGAGACCGGGGGAACACTGAAGCTTTCTTT
abundance: once; d_gene: TRBD1; len: 15; v_gene: TRBV3-1/TRBV3-2; j_gene: TRBJ2-2; CDR3aa: CASSQEGTGFRELFF; CDR3nt: TGTGCCAGCAGCCAAGAAGGGACAGGGTTTCGGGAGCTGTTTTTT
abundance: NA; d_gene: TRBD2; len: 15; v_gene: TRBV28; j_gene: TRBJ2-5; CDR3aa: CASSLAGVTSETQYF; CDR3nt: TGTGCCAGCAGTTTAGCGGGGGTCACTTCGGAGACCCAGTACTTC
abundance: NA; d_gene: NA; len: 11; v_gene: TRBV28; j_gene: TRBJ1-2; CDR3aa: CASSSDRPHTF; CDR3nt: TGTGCCAGCAGCTCTGACCGGCCTCACACCTTC
abundance: many; d_gene: NA; len: 16; v_gene: TRBV28; j_gene: TRBJ2-5; CDR3aa: CASSHAVGGREETQYF; CDR3nt: TGTGCCAGCAGCCACGCGGTGGGGGGGCGTGAAGAGACCCAGTACTTC
abundance: NA; d_gene: TRBD1; len: 14; v_gene: TRBV25-1; j_gene: TRBJ1-2; CDR3aa: CASSEYGGGGGYTF; CDR3nt: TGTGCCAGCAGTGAATACGGAGGGGGCGGGGGCTACACCTTC
abundance: NA; d_gene: NA; len: 14; v_gene: TRBV7-8; j_gene: TRBJ2-5; CDR3aa: CASSLSKGSETQYF; CDR3nt: TGTGCCAGCAGCTTATCAAAGGGTAGCGAGACCCAGTACTTC
abundance: NA; d_gene: NA; len: 15; v_gene: TRBV6-1; j_gene: TRBJ2-5; CDR3aa: CASSEAGSKRETQYF; CDR3nt: TGTGCCAGCAGTGAGGCAGGGAGCAAAAGGGAGACCCAGTACTTC
abundance: NA; d_gene: NA; len: 17; v_gene: TRBV5-5; j_gene: TRBJ1-2; CDR3aa: CASSVRDPFPGAYGYTF; CDR3nt: TGTGCCAGCAGCGTCCGGGACCCCTTTCCCGGTGCCTATGGCTACACCTTC
abundance: NA; d_gene: TRBD1; len: 15; v_gene: TRBV28; j_gene: TRBJ2-7; CDR3aa: CASTKWRTGGDEQYF; CDR3nt: TGTGCCAGCACCAAATGGAGGACAGGGGGGGACGAGCAGTACTTC
abundance: NA; d_gene: NA; len: 16; v_gene: TRBV9; j_gene: TRBJ1-1; CDR3aa: CASSVVTGDPNTEAFF; CDR3nt: TGTGCCAGCAGCGTAGTTACAGGCGATCCGAACACTGAAGCTTTCTTT
abundance: NA; d_gene: TRBD1; len: 15; v_gene: TRBV6-5; j_gene: TRBJ1-2; CDR3aa: CASSYSDRGPVGYTF; CDR3nt: TGTGCCAGCAGTTACAGCGACAGGGGGCCGGTTGGCTACACCTTC
abundance: NA; d_gene: TRBD1; len: 15; v_gene: TRBV27; j_gene: TRBJ1-2; CDR3aa: CASSTDRAPRVGYTF; CDR3nt: TGTGCCAGCAGTACCGACAGGGCCCCTCGTGTGGGCTACACCTTC
abundance: NA; d_gene: TRBD2; len: 17; v_gene: TRBV4-3; j_gene: TRBJ2-3; CDR3aa: CASSHGASGRIPDTQYF; CDR3nt: TGCGCCAGCAGCCACGGGGCTAGCGGGAGAATCCCAGATACGCAGTATTTT
abundance: NA; d_gene: NA; len: 12; v_gene: TRBV5-1; j_gene: TRBJ1-1; CDR3aa: CASSSSGVEAFF; CDR3nt: TGCGCCAGCAGCTCGTCGGGGGTTGAAGCTTTCTTT
abundance: NA; d_gene: NA; len: 14; v_gene: TRBV4-1; j_gene: TRBJ1-6; CDR3aa: CASSQSRGNSPLHF; CDR3nt: TGCGCCAGCAGCCAATCTAGGGGAAATTCACCCCTCCACTTT
abundance: NA; d_gene: NA; len: 13; v_gene: TRBV19; j_gene: TRBJ1-5; CDR3aa: CASNALRGTPQHF; CDR3nt: TGTGCCAGTAATGCTCTGAGGGGGACCCCCCAGCATTTT
abundance: few; d_gene: TRBD1; len: 16; v_gene: TRBV7-9; j_gene: TRBJ1-2; CDR3aa: CASSSLWGQGAAGYTF; CDR3nt: TGTGCCAGCAGCTCCCTGTGGGGACAGGGGGCGGCTGGCTACACCTTC
abundance: NA; d_gene: TRBD1; len: 14; v_gene: TRBV7-9; j_gene: TRBJ1-4; CDR3aa: CASSFDRGVEKLFF; CDR3nt: TGTGCCAGCAGTTTCGACAGGGGAGTGGAAAAACTGTTTTTT
abundance: NA; d_gene: NA; len: 15; v_gene: TRBV4-2; j_gene: TRBJ2-7; CDR3aa: CASSQEGLGSYEQYF; CDR3nt: TGTGCCAGCAGCCAGGAAGGGCTAGGGTCGTACGAGCAGTACTTC
abundance: NA; d_gene: NA; len: 13; v_gene: TRBV12-3/TRBV12-4; j_gene: TRBJ1-4; CDR3aa: CASSLAGTEKLFF; CDR3nt: TGTGCCAGCAGTTTAGCGGGGACCGAAAAACTGTTTTTT
abundance: NA; d_gene: TRBD1; len: 15; v_gene: TRBV2; j_gene: TRBJ2-1; CDR3aa: CASSGDRGSYNEQFF; CDR3nt: TGTGCCAGCAGTGGGGACAGGGGTAGCTACAATGAGCAGTTCTTC
abundance: NA; d_gene: NA; len: 14; v_gene: TRBV6-2/TRBV6-3; j_gene: TRBJ2-7; CDR3aa: CASSYSLDSYEQYF; CDR3nt: TGTGCCAGCAGTTACTCCCTGGACTCCTACGAGCAGTACTTC
abundance: NA; d_gene: NA; len: 13; v_gene: TRBV7-7; j_gene: TRBJ1-4; CDR3aa: CASSLRRDGKLFF; CDR3nt: TGTGCTAGCAGCTTACGGCGGGATGGGAAACTGTTTTTT
abundance: NA; d_gene: TRBD1; len: 15; v_gene: TRBV7-2; j_gene: TRBJ1-4; CDR3aa: CASSPRDRGDEKLFF; CDR3nt: TGTGCCAGCAGCCCACGGGACAGGGGAGATGAAAAACTGTTTTTT
abundance: NA; d_gene: TRBD1; len: 14; v_gene: TRBV5-8; j_gene: TRBJ2-3; CDR3aa: CASSLGQGGDTQYF; CDR3nt: TGTGCCAGCAGCTTAGGACAGGGAGGAGATACGCAGTATTTT
abundance: NA; d_gene: NA; len: 14; v_gene: TRBV19; j_gene: TRBJ1-5; CDR3aa: CASSTGRQNQPQHF; CDR3nt: TGTGCCAGTAGTACCGGGCGGCAGAATCAGCCCCAGCATTTT
abundance: NA; d_gene: TRBD1; len: 13; v_gene: TRBV4-2; j_gene: TRBJ1-1; CDR3aa: CASSLLRGTEAFF; CDR3nt: TGTGCCAGCAGCCTCCTCAGGGGGACTGAAGCTTTCTTT
abundance: once; d_gene: NA; len: 13; v_gene: TRBV28; j_gene: TRBJ1-4; CDR3aa: CASSLTPGRKLFF; CDR3nt: TGTGCCAGCAGTTTAACTCCCGGCAGGAAACTGTTTTTT
abundance: NA; d_gene: NA; len: 13; v_gene: TRBV6-1; j_gene: TRBJ1-1; CDR3aa: CASSETGQVEAFF; CDR3nt: TGTGCCAGCAGTGAAACAGGGCAGGTTGAAGCTTTCTTT
abundance: NA; d_gene: NA; len: 14; v_gene: TRBV27; j_gene: TRBJ1-2; CDR3aa: CASATKTGDYGYTF; CDR3nt: TGTGCCAGCGCCACCAAGACCGGGGACTATGGCTACACCTTC
abundance: NA; d_gene: NA; len: 14; v_gene: TRBV19; j_gene: TRBJ2-7; CDR3aa: CASSIRSRADEQYF; CDR3nt: TGTGCCAGTAGTATAAGGAGTAGGGCGGACGAGCAGTACTTC
abundance: NA; d_gene: NA; len: 13; v_gene: TRBV7-9; j_gene: TRBJ2-1; CDR3aa: CASSKDGENEQFF; CDR3nt: TGTGCCAGCAGCAAAGATGGGGAGAATGAGCAGTTCTTC
abundance: NA; d_gene: NA; len: 14; v_gene: TRBV6-5; j_gene: TRBJ1-5; CDR3aa: CASTSTSSNQPQHF; CDR3nt: TGTGCCAGCACTAGTACTTCTAGCAATCAGCCCCAGCATTTT
abundance: NA; d_gene: TRBD1; len: 15; v_gene: TRBV7-3; j_gene: TRBJ2-2; CDR3aa: CASSPAGTDTGELFF; CDR3nt: TGTGCCAGCAGCCCCGCCGGGACAGACACCGGGGAGCTGTTTTTT
abundance: NA; d_gene: NA; len: 15; v_gene: TRBV6-2/TRBV6-3; j_gene: TRBJ2-7; CDR3aa: CASSYSGRERAEQYF; CDR3nt: TGTGCCAGCAGTTACTCCGGCCGGGAGAGGGCCGAGCAGTACTTC
abundance: NA; d_gene: TRBD2; len: 16; v_gene: TRBV4-3; j_gene: TRBJ2-3; CDR3aa: CASSQNPSGSTDTQYF; CDR3nt: TGCGCCAGCAGCCAGAATCCTAGCGGGAGCACAGATACGCAGTATTTT
abundance: NA; d_gene: TRBD2; len: 16; v_gene: TRBV14; j_gene: TRBJ2-5; CDR3aa: CASSQGSGGPQETQYF; CDR3nt: TGTGCCAGCAGCCAAGGGAGCGGGGGGCCCCAGGAGACCCAGTACTTC
abundance: NA; d_gene: TRBD1; len: 17; v_gene: TRBV30; j_gene: TRBJ1-2; CDR3aa: CAWNRGQGSKANYGYTF; CDR3nt: TGTGCCTGGAACCGGGGACAGGGGTCTAAAGCTAACTATGGCTACACCTTC
abundance: once; d_gene: NA; len: 13; v_gene: TRBV6-5; j_gene: TRBJ1-1; CDR3aa: CASSIVVQAEAFF; CDR3nt: TGTGCCAGCAGCATAGTCGTCCAGGCTGAAGCTTTCTTT
abundance: NA; d_gene: NA; len: 14; v_gene: TRBV2; j_gene: TRBJ1-2; CDR3aa: CASREGSSNYGYTF; CDR3nt: TGTGCCAGCAGAGAGGGATCCTCTAACTATGGCTACACCTTC
abundance: medium-sized; d_gene: NA; len: 14; v_gene: TRBV2; j_gene: TRBJ1-2; CDR3aa: CASSEDRMKYGYTF; CDR3nt: TGTGCCAGCAGTGAAGACAGGATGAAGTATGGCTACACCTTC
abundance: NA; d_gene: TRBD2; len: 19; v_gene: TRBV5-1; j_gene: TRBJ2-1; CDR3aa: CASSLLTSGGVFSYNEQFF; CDR3nt: TGCGCCAGCAGCTTGTTGACAAGCGGGGGGGTTTTCTCCTACAATGAGCAGTTCTTC
abundance: NA; d_gene: TRBD1; len: 14; v_gene: TRBV6-5; j_gene: TRBJ1-2; CDR3aa: CASSPQGAGYGYTF; CDR3nt: TGTGCCAGCAGCCCGCAGGGGGCGGGCTATGGCTACACCTTC
abundance: NA; d_gene: TRBD2; len: 13; v_gene: TRBV27; j_gene: TRBJ2-1; CDR3aa: CASMGGIYNEQFF; CDR3nt: TGTGCCAGCATGGGAGGGATTTACAATGAGCAGTTCTTC
abundance: NA; d_gene: NA; len: 12; v_gene: TRBV10-3; j_gene: TRBJ2-3; CDR3aa: CAISQGADTQYF; CDR3nt: TGTGCCATCAGTCAGGGCGCAGATACGCAGTATTTT
abundance: NA; d_gene: NA; len: 13; v_gene: TRBV28; j_gene: TRBJ2-7; CDR3aa: CASSLIPSYEQYF; CDR3nt: TGTGCCAGCAGTCTCATACCAAGCTACGAGCAGTACTTC
abundance: NA; d_gene: NA; len: 16; v_gene: TRBV5-1; j_gene: TRBJ2-7; CDR3aa: CASSLSWPSVSYEQYF; CDR3nt: TGCGCCAGCAGCTTGAGTTGGCCGTCCGTCTCCTACGAGCAGTACTTC